This entry concerns a single T cell receptor beta chain. CDR3 length: 15 amino acids. Trimming cost V 4 bases and J 6 bases; bases outside gene matches: 10. The germline V gene has CDR1 SNHLY and CDR2 FYNNEI. The entry originates in a study of neoadjuvant anti-PD-1 for oral cavity cancer. Blood libraries mostly used around 510 ng genomic DNA, six replicates each. TCRdb's table, derived via immunoSEQ multiplex PCR, lists solely in-frame clones and lacks some. The sample contains about 16,000 clones, less than 80% of which appear only once. The receptor's source is a person aged 40 to 85 with oral cavity squamous cell carcinoma. The V and J genes are TRBV2 and TRBJ2-3, with 7 positions matching TRBD1. This sample comprised PBMCs, obtained before nivolumab (anti-PD-1) treatment. CDR3: CASSGQGSPTDTQYF. In nucleotides, the CDR3 is TGTGCCAGCAGTGGACAGGGTTCACCTACGGATACGCAGTATTTT.